The sequence of this T cell receptor beta chain was determined in a study of a mutant IDH1 vaccine in newly diagnosed glioma (dated by TCRdb to the early 2020s). About the study as a whole: Patients received eight vaccinations in weeks 1, 3, 5, 7, 11, 15, 19 and 23, corresponding to visits V03 through V10. Vaccination started 4-6 weeks after radiotherapy alone, or was given together with temozolomide cycles in the groups whose treatment included chemotherapy. Of the approximately 29 treated patients, approximately 62% were male and about 40% were female, and a mean age of about 37 years was recorded. Before enrollment, most patients had been given radiochemotherapy with temozolomide as standard therapy, while the rest had received either radiotherapy alone or temozolomide alone. Peripheral blood was collected at six visits: V03 (baseline), V05, V07, V10, V12 and V13. Longitudinal TCRB deep sequencing was done for 25 to 30 treated patients, wherever samples were available for exploratory analyses.

The germline V gene (reference sequence) sets CDR1 to SGHNT and CDR2 to YYREEE. Trimming takes 0 bases from V and 0 bases from J, and the germline ends sit 12 bases apart. The CDR3 covers 16 residues, taking in both the cysteine and the phenylalanine. Solely the CDR3 DNA is kept, with 48 bases framed from the first base. The time point label on this specimen signifies: week 5, during vaccination. Each vaccine dose was 300 ug of a 20-mer mutant IDH1 peptide in Montanide, given subcutaneously with topical imiquimod. All donors had newly diagnosed IDH1-mutant astrocytomas of WHO grade 3 or 4 that showed loss of nuclear ATRX. The samples were drawn from NOA16, a multicentre, single-arm, open-label phase I trial in Germany that tested a mutant IDH1 peptide vaccine in humans for the first time. Genomic DNA for TCRB sequencing was extracted from EDTA blood using the DNeasy Blood and Tissue Kit. Libraries were prepared through the immunoSEQ multiplex PCR assay. Rearranged TCR beta chain sequences were amplified using the hsTCRB Kit according to the manufacturer's protocol. TCRB libraries were sequenced on an Illumina MiSeq. In the authors' own workflow: The kit vendor's proprietary platform handled demultiplexing, trimming and gene mapping. TCRdb's version of the immuneACCESS table is confined to in-frame rearrangements and falls short of the full clone set. An unresolved V gene accounts for under half of the shortfall where checked; the remainder is of unknown origin. The V and J calls and clone size come from that table; D and trimming were worked out from the DNA. This sample lists over 50,000 clones; approximately 80% were detected once. 3% to 4% of the sample comes from the top ten.

Comments on this clone: It lacks a known antigen. No much larger clone is present one base from it, and per-base qualities are unavailable.

What the study reported, not specific to this receptor: The authors noted that analyses of patient blood samples could not be reproduced because of sample limitations. Across multiple MHC alleles, vaccine-induced immune responses were seen in around 94% of patients. Pseudoprogression seemed to be unrelated to changes in the top peripheral T cell clonotypes found by TCRB sequencing. PBMC samples for TCRB deep sequencing were selected based on availability.

This TCR came from a man in his thirties or forties with glioma. The chain is made from TRBV5-4 and TRBJ1-1; the D gene is possibly TRBD1, with 5 bases matching. The material sequenced was PBMCs, taken from a glioma patient whose treatment included an IDH1 peptide vaccine. The CDR3 has the sequence CASSLGGNRMNTEAFF. The DNA is as follows: TGTGCCAGCAGCTTGGGGGGCAACAGGATGAACACTGAAGCTTTCTTT.